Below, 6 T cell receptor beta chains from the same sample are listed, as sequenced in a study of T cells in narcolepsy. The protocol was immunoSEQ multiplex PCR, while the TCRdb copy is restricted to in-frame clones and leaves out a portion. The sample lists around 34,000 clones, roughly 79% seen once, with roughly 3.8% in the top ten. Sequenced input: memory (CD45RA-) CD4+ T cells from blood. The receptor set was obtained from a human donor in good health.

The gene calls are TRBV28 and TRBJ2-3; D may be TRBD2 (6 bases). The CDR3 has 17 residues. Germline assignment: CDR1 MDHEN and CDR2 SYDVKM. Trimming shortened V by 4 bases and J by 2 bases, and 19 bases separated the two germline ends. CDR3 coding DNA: TGTGCCAGCAGTTCGGCTGGAGGGGCGGGGCTCACAGATACGCAGTATTTT. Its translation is CASSSAGGAGLTDTQYF.

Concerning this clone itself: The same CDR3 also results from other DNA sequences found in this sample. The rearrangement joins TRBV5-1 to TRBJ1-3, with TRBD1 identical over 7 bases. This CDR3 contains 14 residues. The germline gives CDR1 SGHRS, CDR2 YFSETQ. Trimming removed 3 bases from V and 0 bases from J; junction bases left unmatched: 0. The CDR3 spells CASSSGGSGNTIYF. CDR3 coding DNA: TGCGCCAGCAGCTCAGGGGGCTCTGGAAACACCATATATTTT.

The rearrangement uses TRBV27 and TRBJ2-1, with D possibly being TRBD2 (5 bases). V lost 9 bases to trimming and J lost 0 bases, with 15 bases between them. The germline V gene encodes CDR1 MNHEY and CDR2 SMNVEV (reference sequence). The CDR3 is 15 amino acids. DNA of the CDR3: TGTGCCAGTTCCCTTCGGAGGACCTCCTACAATGAGCAGTTCTTC. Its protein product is CASSLRRTSYNEQFF.

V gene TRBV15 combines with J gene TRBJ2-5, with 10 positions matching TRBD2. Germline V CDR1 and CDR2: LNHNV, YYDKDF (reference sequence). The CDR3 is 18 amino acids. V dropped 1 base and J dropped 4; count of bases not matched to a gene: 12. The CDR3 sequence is CATSRGFGAGGPSETQYF. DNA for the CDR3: TGTGCCACCAGCAGAGGTTTTGGAGCGGGAGGGCCCTCAGAGACCCAGTACTTC.

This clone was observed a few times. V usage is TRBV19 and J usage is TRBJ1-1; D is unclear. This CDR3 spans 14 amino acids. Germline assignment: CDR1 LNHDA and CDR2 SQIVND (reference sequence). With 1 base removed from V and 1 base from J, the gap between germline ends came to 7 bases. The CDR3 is CASSIVRSNTEAFF. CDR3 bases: TGTGCCAGTAGTATAGTTAGGTCGAACACTGAAGCTTTCTTT.

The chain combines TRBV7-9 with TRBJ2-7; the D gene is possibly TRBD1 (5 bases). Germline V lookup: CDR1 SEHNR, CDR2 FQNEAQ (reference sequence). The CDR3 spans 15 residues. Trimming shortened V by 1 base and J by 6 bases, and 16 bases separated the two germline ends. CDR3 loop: CASSLVPQGTGEQYF. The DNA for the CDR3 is TGTGCCAGCAGCTTAGTTCCTCAGGGTACCGGCGAGCAGTACTTC.